These 11 T cell receptor beta chains came from one sample sequenced in a study of PD-L1 blockade in urothelial cancer (dated by TCRdb to the late 2010s). The time point label for this specimen denotes: peripheral blood 6 weeks after treatment start. The library was prepared using the immunoSEQ multiplex PCR assay. In its TCRdb copy, this immuneACCESS table keeps in-frame sequences only and misses some clones. Where compared with another copy, unresolved V genes explain less than half of these, and the others have no known cause. This sample comprises 50,000 to 55,000 clones, 88% of them detected only once. The ten largest clones add up to 2% to 2.5% of the sample. The sequencing here drew on PBMCs, taken around atezolizumab (anti-PD-L1) treatment. All receptors derive from a man aged 55-75 years with urothelial cancer.

J is TRBJ2-1 and V is TRBV5-1; 11 nucleotides match TRBD2. V lost 6 bases and J lost 9; bases outside the gene matches: 17. Germline CDR1 and CDR2: SGHRS and YFSETQ. The CDR3 extends over 17 amino acids. In DNA form, the CDR3 reads TGCGCCAGCACCCGAGACAAGACTAGCGGGGTCTTTAGTGAGCAGTTCTTC. Amino acid sequence: CASTRDKTSGVFSEQFF.

The V and J genes are TRBV4-1 and TRBJ1-3, with D perhaps matching TRBD1 (6 bases). CDR3 length: 15 residues. Trimming shortened V by 2 bases and J by 1 base, and 9 bases separated the two germline ends. CDR1 is MGHRA and CDR2 is YSYEKL in the germline V gene. DNA of the CDR3: TGCGCCAGCAGCCAATTTCAGGGGTCTGGAAACACCATATATTTT. Encoded protein: CASSQFQGSGNTIYF.

CDR3 nucleotide sequence: TGTGCCAGCAGCGTAGAGGGCGGGCTAAGGGCAGATACGCAGTATTTT. Protein: CASSVEGGLRADTQYF. V gene TRBV9 combines with J gene TRBJ2-3, with D possibly TRBD2 on 5 matching bases. The CDR3 sequence is 16 residues long. The ends were cut back, 0 bases at V and 4 bases at J, with 15 bases in the middle. In germline, CDR1 is SGDLS, CDR2 YYNGEE.

The CDR3 region is CASSDSFGAGELFF. The CDR3 bases are TGCGCCAGCAGCGATAGCTTTGGAGCCGGGGAGCTGTTTTTT. The J gene is TRBJ2-2, the V gene TRBV5-1; no reliable D call. Germline V gives CDR1 SGHRS, CDR2 YFSETQ. CDR3 size: 14 residues. With 4 bases removed from V and 6 bases from J, the gap between germline ends came to 13 bases. The full variable domain, completed using reference TRBV5-1 and TRBJ2-2, is KAGVTQTPRYLIKTRGQQVTLSCSPISGHRSVSWYQQTPGQGLQFLFEYFSETQRNKGNFPGRFSGRQFSNSRSEMNVSTLELGDSALYLCASSDSFGAGELFFGEGSRLTVL.

CDR3 DNA: TGTGCCAGCAGCCCCCCCGGGACAGCCCAAGAGACCCAGTACTTC. It specifies CASSPPGTAQETQYF. The rearrangement uses TRBV7-9 and TRBJ2-5, with 7 bases aligning to TRBD1. Germline V gene sequence: CDR1 SEHNR, CDR2 FQNEAQ (reference sequence). J gave up 1 base and V 5 bases, and 7 bases lay outside the gene matches. This CDR3 contains 15 residues.

The J gene is TRBJ1-6, the V gene TRBV5-1; TRBD1 agrees at 7 bases. Germline loops: CDR1 SGHRS, CDR2 YFSETQ. CDR3 size: 15 residues. J gave up 8 bases and V 4 bases, and 9 bases lay outside the gene matches. CDR3 in amino acids: CASSPGQAMDSPLHF. CDR3 nucleotide sequence: TGCGCCAGCAGCCCAGGACAGGCGATGGATTCACCCCTCCACTTT.

This clone was seen only once. V is TRBV6-6 and J is TRBJ2-3; a possible D gene is TRBD2 (6 bases). V was pared by 8 bases and J by 11 bases, with 14 bases between. The CDR3 is 11 residues long. Germline V lookup: CDR1 MNHNY, CDR2 SVGAGI (reference sequence). The CDR3 here is CASSPWGEQYF. CDR3 coding DNA: TGTGCCAGCTCCCCCTGGGGGGAGCAGTATTTT.

This chain joins TRBV4-1 and TRBJ1-3; possible D gene TRBD1, 6 bases. The CDR3 consists of 18 residues. V was clipped by 2 bases and J by 1 base, with 18 bases between them. Germline-derived CDR1 and CDR2 are MGHRA and YSYEKL. The CDR3 protein is CASSQSKGTGLSGNTIYF. In DNA form, the CDR3 reads TGCGCCAGCAGCCAATCGAAGGGAACAGGGTTATCTGGAAACACCATATATTTT.

CDR3 loop: CASSLRQGGFSSTDTQYF. CDR3 coding DNA: TGCGCCAGCAGCTTACGACAGGGGGGTTTTTCTAGCACAGATACGCAGTATTTT. V and J are TRBV5-1 and TRBJ2-3; 9 nucleotides match TRBD1. Per the germline V gene, CDR1 is SGHRS and CDR2 is YFSETQ. V shed 2 bases, J shed 0 bases, and the junction held 10 bases outside the gene matches. The CDR3 is 18 amino acids.

The V call is TRBV7-2, the J call TRBJ1-1; D is ambiguous. Germline V gives CDR1 SGHTA, CDR2 FQGNSA. V was clipped by 2 bases and J by 1 base, with 5 bases between them. This CDR3 has 13 amino acids. Here the CDR3 reads CASSLNRNTEAFF. DNA for the CDR3: TGTGCCAGCAGCTTAAACAGGAACACTGAAGCTTTCTTT.

The rearrangement uses TRBV5-1 and TRBJ2-7, with 9 bases that match TRBD1. Germline V CDR1 and CDR2: SGHRS, YFSETQ. The CDR3 consists of 15 residues. With V trimmed by 3 bases and J by 0 bases, 4 bases remained unmatched. The CDR3 DNA reads as TGCGCCAGCAGCTCGACAGGGGGGAGCTCCTACGAGCAGTACTTC. This sequence encodes CASSSTGGSSYEQYF.